The 17 T cell receptor beta chains listed next were all sequenced from one sample in a study of blood T cell repertoires in COVID-19. Some clones are missing from TCRdb's copy, which holds only in-frame ones; the method was immunoSEQ multiplex PCR. The sample has roughly 230,000 clones; around 81% are singletons. The sample consisted of peripheral blood. The receptors originated from a man between 50 and 59 years old with active or convalescent COVID-19.

The chain couples TRBV5-1 to TRBJ2-1; TRBD1 matches at 7 bases. In germline, CDR1 is SGHRS, CDR2 YFSETQ. Trimming took 4 bases from V and 10 from J; bases not matched to a gene: 23. The CDR3 contains 18 residues. Written as DNA, the CDR3 is TGCGCCAGCAGCCGAAGGACTGACAGGGCGAAGGTATTGGGGGAGCAGTTCTTC. It codes for CASSRRTDRAKVLGEQFF.

The chain combines TRBV9 with TRBJ1-5, with D maybe TRBD1 (6 bases). Germline-derived CDR1 and CDR2 are SGDLS and YYNGEE. This CDR3 has 15 residues. V dropped 0 bases and J dropped 3 bases, with 10 bases sitting between them. As DNA, the CDR3 is TGTGCCAGCAGCGTAGGGGGGGGCCTCAATCAGCCCCAGCATTTT. The encoded protein is CASSVGGGLNQPQHF.

The J gene is TRBJ2-3, the V gene TRBV7-2; weak D call: TRBD1 (5 bases). The CDR3 spans 15 residues. V lost 3 bases and J lost 0, with 10 bases in between. CDR1 is SGHTA, CDR2 FQGNSA, per germline. Here the CDR3 DNA reads TGTGCCAGCAGCTTCAGGACACCTAGCACAGATACGCAGTATTTT. As protein: CASSFRTPSTDTQYF.

The CDR3 region is CASSTTGTEAFF. CDR3 nucleotide sequence: TGTGCCAGCAGCACCACAGGCACTGAAGCTTTCTTT. The chain has TRBV5-6 and TRBJ1-1; maybe TRBD1 (5 bases). The CDR3 is 12 amino acids. Germline V gene data show CDR1 as SGHDT and CDR2 as YYEEEE. V lost 4 bases to trimming and J lost 4 bases, with 8 bases between them. The full variable domain, in which reference TRBV5-6 and TRBJ1-1 provide the parts outside the CDR3, is DAGVTQSPTHLIKTRGQQVTLRCSPKSGHDTVSWYQQALGQGPQFIFQYYEEEERQRGNFPDRFSGHQFPNYSSELNVNALLLGDSALYLCASSTTGTEAFFGQGTRLTVV.

This chain links TRBV2 with TRBJ2-2, with D tentatively TRBD2 (5 bases). The V and J ends lost 6 bases and 2 bases respectively, with 10 bases between them. The CDR3 runs to 14 residues. Germline assignment: CDR1 SNHLY and CDR2 FYNNEI. CDR3 sequence reads: CASRAGINTGELFF. Written as DNA, the CDR3 is TGTGCCAGCAGGGCCGGGATCAACACCGGGGAGCTGTTTTTT.

The V and J genes are TRBV19 and TRBJ2-1; 8 positions agree with TRBD2. In germline, CDR1 is LNHDA, CDR2 SQIVND (reference sequence). This CDR3 region has 14 residues. The J segment lost 6 bases and the V segment lost 0 bases, leaving 1 base of the junction unmatched. CDR3 amino acids: CASSIDGRGNEQFF. CDR3 sequence (DNA): TGTGCCAGTAGTATAGACGGGAGGGGCAATGAGCAGTTCTTC. Using reference TRBV19 and TRBJ2-1 for the parts outside the CDR3, the full variable domain is DGGITQSPKYLFRKEGQNVTLSCEQNLNHDAMYWYRQDPGQGLRLIYYSQIVNDFQKGDIAEGYSVSREKKESFPLTVTSAQKNPTAFYLCASSIDGRGNEQFFGPGTRLTVL.

This chain connects TRBV24-1 to TRBJ2-3; 8 bases fit TRBD2. This CDR3 has 16 residues. Germline V gene data show CDR1 as KGHDR and CDR2 as SFDVKD. The V and J ends lost 5 bases and 2 bases, in that order; junction bases with no gene match: 8. The CDR3, as DNA: TGTGCCACCAGTGTCGGTAGCGGGGATTACACAGATACGCAGTATTTT. This gives the protein CATSVGSGDYTDTQYF.

J is TRBJ1-4 and V is TRBV2, with D possibly TRBD1 on 6 matching bases. V was clipped by 6 bases and J by 10 bases, with 27 bases between them. From germline, CDR1 is SNHLY and CDR2 FYNNEI. CDR3 size: 17 residues. The CDR3 bases are TGTGCCAGCAGCCAGACAGGCATGAGAGGAGGTTCTGGAAAACTGTTTTTT. This codes for CASSQTGMRGGSGKLFF.

The chain uses TRBV11-2 and TRBJ1-1, with TRBD1 matching 11 bases. CDR3 length: 15 amino acids. Trimming took 2 bases from V and 6 from J; bases not matched to a gene: 5. Germline CDR1 is SGHAT and CDR2 is FQNNGV. The CDR3 DNA follows: TGTGCCAGCAGCTTACGGGGACAGGGGGGCGCTGAAGCTTTCTTT. As protein: CASSLRGQGGAEAFF.

CDR3 sequence (DNA): TGTGCCAGCAGCCTGGTGGGGCGCGGATGGAATCAGCCCCAGCATTTT. This encodes CASSLVGRGWNQPQHF. V gene TRBV6-2 or TRBV6-3 combines with J gene TRBJ1-5; D is perhaps TRBD1 (5 bases). The V end was cut by 6 bases, the J end by 4 bases, with 19 bases between. This CDR3 is 16 amino acids long. Germline V CDR1 and CDR2: MNHEY, SVGEGT.

This clone appeared a few times. The same CDR3 is also encoded by other DNA sequences in this sample. The CDR3 loop is CASSLVRNSPLHF. CDR3 nucleotides: TGCGCCAGCAGCTTGGTGCGGAATTCACCCCTCCACTTT. The V gene is TRBV5-1, the J gene TRBJ1-6, with unresolved D. The CDR3 runs 13 residues. Germline CDR1 SGHRS, CDR2 YFSETQ. V was shortened by 0 bases and J by 7 bases, with 5 bases between the two germline ends.

Notes on this clone: Germline and junction disagree at one end, which may indicate a read error. The chain carries TRBV24-1 and TRBJ1-1; no clear D. Germline V gene lookup returns CDR1 KGHDR and CDR2 SFDVKD. The CDR3 sequence is 10 residues long. This CDR3 is CATSDTPRIF. In DNA form, the CDR3 reads TGTGCCACCAGTGATACCCCCAGGATCTTT.

The chain has TRBV23-1 and TRBJ1-4, with D unresolved. TRBV23-1 is marked as an open reading frame, function uncertain. The CDR3 is 19 amino acids. V gave up 0 bases and J gave up 0 bases, with 17 bases separating them. CDR3 in amino acids: CASSQSLCNSRTTNEKLFF. CDR3 coding DNA: TGCGCCAGCAGTCAATCGCTGTGCAACTCCCGTACAACTAATGAAAAACTGTTTTTT.

This clone was counted a few times. The chain recombines TRBV30 with TRBJ1-1; 12 nucleotides agree with TRBD1. CDR1 and CDR2 from the germline V gene are GTSNPN and SVGIG (reference sequence). Trimming took 5 bases from V and 3 from J; bases not matched to a gene: 7. This CDR3 region has 15 residues. The CDR3 sequence is CAWGFRDRGHTEAFF. In DNA, the CDR3 is TGTGCCTGGGGGTTCCGGGACAGGGGGCACACTGAAGCTTTCTTT.

In its sample, this clone was seen once. This CDR3 is CASSEQGEGYEQYF. DNA of the CDR3: TGTGCCAGCAGTGAGCAGGGGGAAGGCTACGAGCAGTACTTC. V usage is TRBV2 and J usage is TRBJ2-7; 7 bases are shared with TRBD1. Germline V CDR1 and CDR2: SNHLY, FYNNEI. Trimming took 3 bases from V and 3 from J; bases not matched to a gene: 5. The CDR3 extends over 14 amino acids.

This clone has only a few counts. The J gene is TRBJ2-3, the V gene TRBV5-4, with TRBD2 identical over 7 bases. Losses at the gene ends were 6 bases for V and 4 bases for J; bases not matched to a gene: 14. Germline CDR1 SGHNT, CDR2 YYREEE (reference sequence). The length of the CDR3 is 16 residues. CDR3: CASTLTGGTPPDTQYF. The CDR3 coding sequence is TGTGCCAGCACCTTAACGGGGGGAACCCCCCCAGATACGCAGTATTTT.

The V call is TRBV3-1 (or the pseudogene TRBV3-2), the J call TRBJ2-7; tentatively, D is TRBD1 (5 bases). Germline CDR1 and CDR2: LGHDT and YNNKEL (reference sequence). The V end was cut by 0 bases, the J end by 4 bases, with 10 bases between. CDR3 length equals 14 residues. CDR3 sequence reads: CASSQERGFYEQYF. The CDR3 nucleotides are TGTGCCAGCAGCCAAGAAAGGGGCTTTTACGAGCAGTACTTC.